This T cell receptor (beta chain) was recorded in a study of cytomegalovirus exposure and HLA in healthy donors. Across the study: Most genotyped donors, around four fifths of about 400, had Caucasian-associated genetic ancestry.

Turning to this clone: The antigen is undetermined.

Study-level findings and limits: A few V segments could not be told apart, such as TRBV6-2 and TRBV6-3, and were left out. Per published reports, the classifier diagnosed cytomegalovirus status with high specificity and sensitivity.

Both 60 Vbeta primers and 13 Jbeta primers went into the PCR. The method was immunoSEQ multiplex PCR; TCRdb's version includes in-frame clones alone and lacks a portion of them. The sample consists of some 110,000 clones, just under 75% of them appearing once. Trimming stripped 5 bases from V and 5 bases from J, with 11 bases between. The CDR3 spans 13 residues. Germline V gene sequence: CDR1 SGHRS, CDR2 YFSETQ. The rearrangement links TRBV5-1 to TRBJ2-1; no clear D. This TCR was recovered from a man between 60 and 70 years old in good health and CMV-seropositive. The sample consisted of PBMCs. CDR3 sequence: CASRTNTDNEQFF. The DNA for the CDR3 is TGCGCCAGCAGAACCAACACCGACAATGAGCAGTTCTTC.